The 3 T cell receptor beta chains reported below all come from one sample, sequenced in a study of human T cells and chemical hapten exposure. Using its own MiXCR run on the RACE reads, TCRdb lists one record per CDR3 protein. Among about 84,000 distinct CDR3 sequences listed, about 9.4% were seen once. The time point was: patch test 2, 6 weeks after DPC sensitization. Noted treatment: therapeutic diphenylcyclopropenone sensitization with weekly scalp DPC. Sequencing was performed on whole blood, taken in connection with sensitization to the hapten diphenylcyclopropenone (DPC). Receptors were obtained from a woman aged 50 to 65 with alopecia areata. Some clones in this sample may be carry-over from other donors' samples.

This clonotype was counted between two and nine times. The rearrangement joins TRBV24-1 to TRBJ2-3, with a tentative D call TRBD1 (6 bases). The germline gives CDR1 KGHDR, CDR2 SFDVKD. Between the trimmed V and J ends, which lost 3 bases and 6 bases, there was a span of 15 bases. This CDR3 is built from 15 residues. Here the CDR3 DNA reads TGTGCCACCAGTGATGCCAGGGGCGGAGCGGATACGCAGTATTTT. This encodes CATSDARGGADTQYF.

This clonotype was picked up many times. This chain connects TRBV27 to TRBJ2-7; weak D call: TRBD2 (6 bases). The V gene's germline CDR1 is MNHEY and CDR2 SMNVEV (reference sequence). The V gene lost 8 bases and the J gene lost 8 bases, with 22 bases spanning the gap. The CDR3 sequence is 14 residues long. The CDR3 bases are TGTGCCAGCCCGCAAACCTCCGGGAGCCCCAAGCAGTACTTC. This gives the protein CASPQTSGSPKQYF.

This clonotype has ten or more counts. DNA of the CDR3: TGTGCCAGTAAGGAACGCTTCTCTGGAAACACCATATATTTT. It specifies CASKERFSGNTIYF. V and J are TRBV19 and TRBJ1-3; D call uncertain. V lost 7 bases, J lost 0 bases, and 10 bases lay in between. The CDR3 length is 14 residues. CDR1 is LNHDA and CDR2 is SQIVND in the germline V gene (reference sequence).